Listed here are 16 T cell receptor beta chains from one sample, sequenced in a study of T-cell memory formation after mild COVID-19. One entry per CDR3 protein results from TCRdb running MiXCR on the 5' RACE reads. The sample has about 250,000 distinct CDR3 sequences; about a sixth are singletons. Source material: PBMCs or a T cell subset sorted from them (not recorded which). The receptors stem from a man in his late teens or twenties who had mild COVID-19 (a few samples of this study predate the infection). Cell type and time point are not known.

The rearrangement uses TRBV6-5 and TRBJ1-1; TRBD1 is a possible D gene (5 bases). The CDR3 totals 13 residues. Trimming shortened V by 5 bases and J by 6 bases, and 13 bases separated the two germline ends. Germline CDR1 is MNHEY and CDR2 is SVGAGI. The CDR3 sequence is CASSLLGGSEAFF. The CDR3 DNA reads TGTGCCAGCAGTCTTTTGGGGGGATCTGAAGCTTTCTTT.

The chain has TRBV21-1 and TRBJ1-4; the DNA was not used to check the table's D call, TRBD1. TRBV21-1 is labeled a pseudogene. The CDR3 consists of 17 residues. The CDR3 DNA follows: TGTGCCAGCAGCAAAGAAGGGCAGGGGAAGACTAATGAAAAACTGTTTTTT. Protein: CASSKEGQGKTNEKLFF.

This chain connects TRBV7-9 to TRBJ1-3, with no clear D. Germline CDR1 and CDR2: SEHNR and FQNEAQ (reference sequence). Trimming pared 5 bases from V and 10 bases from J, leaving 9 bases between. This CDR3 spans 11 amino acids. Written as DNA, the CDR3 is TGTGCCAGCAGCACTGGACGGACCATATATTTT. Amino acids: CASSTGRTIYF.

The chain links TRBV12-3 or TRBV12-4 to TRBJ2-5; D ambiguous. Trimming pared 7 bases from V and 0 bases from J, leaving 12 bases between. CDR3 length: 14 amino acids. DNA of the CDR3: TGTGCCAGCACCCAAGGGTGGGACCAAGAGACCCAGTACTTC. Its protein is CASTQGWDQETQYF.

This clonotype was seen more than once but under ten times. The genes are TRBV6-2 or TRBV6-3 and TRBJ1-1; TRBD1 matches at 8 bases. The germline V gene has CDR1 MNHEY and CDR2 SVGEGT. The V gene end was trimmed by 5 bases and the J gene end by 0 bases; junction bases not matched to a gene: 5. The CDR3 is 15 residues long. The CDR3 DNA reads TGTGCCAGCAGTCGACAGGGGATCATGAACACTGAAGCTTTCTTT. Amino acids: CASSRQGIMNTEAFF.

V usage is TRBV7-2 and J usage is TRBJ2-2; D is ambiguous. Germline CDR1 is SGHTA and CDR2 is FQGNSA. V was clipped by 1 base and J by 9 bases, with 9 bases between them. This CDR3 spans 13 amino acids. CDR3 loop: CASSLGPQRELFF. The CDR3 region has the DNA TGTGCCAGCAGCTTAGGGCCCCAGCGGGAGCTGTTTTTT.

In its sample, this clonotype was seen a few times. V and J are TRBV12-3 or TRBV12-4 and TRBJ1-2, with D possibly matching TRBD1 (5 bases). Trimming cost V 6 bases and J 2 bases, with 16 bases left between them. CDR3 length: 15 residues. The CDR3 DNA is TGTGCCAGCAGCAGACCGACGGGGGGAAACTATGGCTACACCTTC. Amino acid sequence: CASSRPTGGNYGYTF.

The chain is built from TRBV4-3 and TRBJ2-2, with D possibly being TRBD1 (6 bases). CDR3 size: 18 residues. Germline CDR1 and CDR2: LGHNA and YSLEER. V shed 0 bases and J shed 4 bases, with 18 bases lying between them. DNA for the CDR3: TGCGCCAGCAGCCAAGATTCCGCCCGGACAGATTTCACCGGGGAGCTGTTTTTT. The encoded protein is CASSQDSARTDFTGELFF.

The genes are TRBV20-1 and TRBJ2-2, with 9 bases aligning to TRBD1. CDR1 DFQATT and CDR2 SNEGSKA come from the germline V gene (reference sequence). Losses at the gene ends were 4 bases for V and 6 bases for J; bases not matched to a gene: 0. The length of the CDR3 is 12 residues. In nucleotides, the CDR3 is TGCAGTGCTAACAGGGGGCCCGGGGAGCTGTTTTTT. It is translated as CSANRGPGELFF.

V gene TRBV4-2 combines with J gene TRBJ1-5; D remains unclear. The V gene lost 1 base and the J gene lost 3 bases, with 10 bases spanning the gap. CDR3 length equals 15 residues. Germline CDR1 LGHNA, CDR2 YNFKEQ. The CDR3 here is CASSQGRSVNQPQHF. The DNA for the CDR3 is TGTGCCAGCAGCCAAGGGCGATCGGTCAATCAGCCCCAGCATTTT.

This clonotype was found a few times. V gene TRBV4-2 combines with J gene TRBJ2-3; D not certain. The V end lost 3 bases, the J end lost 3 bases, and 10 bases lay between the germline ends. Germline V gives CDR1 LGHNA, CDR2 YNFKEQ. The CDR3 loop spans 14 amino acids. Here the CDR3 reads CASSQLKDTDTQYF. CDR3 DNA: TGTGCCAGCAGCCAGCTGAAGGATACAGATACGCAGTATTTT.

The gene calls are TRBV11-2 and TRBJ2-3; TRBD1 is a possible D gene (5 bases). Trimming took 7 bases from V and 0 from J, leaving 23 bases between them. Germline-derived CDR1 and CDR2 are SGHAT and FQNNGV. The CDR3 runs to 18 residues. CDR3 in amino acids: CASTPQGRRKPSTDTQYF. CDR3 DNA sequence: TGTGCCAGCACCCCCCAGGGCCGCAGAAAACCTAGCACAGATACGCAGTATTTT.

This clonotype was detected a few times. The chain has TRBV7-9 and TRBJ1-2, with a weak D call TRBD1 (5 bases). Trimming cost V 3 bases and J 4 bases, with 15 bases left between them. The germline V gene encodes CDR1 SEHNR and CDR2 FQNEAQ (reference sequence). CDR3 length equals 15 residues. CDR3 protein: CASSFDSHRSYGYTF. In DNA, the CDR3 is TGTGCCAGCAGCTTCGACAGTCACCGAAGCTATGGCTACACCTTC.

This clonotype was observed a handful of times. The chain couples TRBV4-1 to TRBJ2-7; 8 bases line up with TRBD1. With 3 bases clipped from V and 2 bases from J, the junction kept 9 bases outside the gene matches. Germline V CDR1 and CDR2: MGHRA, YSYEKL. There are 16 residues in the CDR3. The CDR3 is CASSHRTGGSAYEQYF. CDR3 DNA sequence: TGCGCCAGCAGCCACCGCACAGGGGGATCGGCCTACGAGCAGTACTTC.

A few counts support this clonotype. This chain's CDR3 is CASLDSSSGNTIYF. Written as DNA, the CDR3 is TGTGCCAGCCTGGACAGTAGCTCTGGAAACACCATATATTTT. The chain has TRBV5-6 and TRBJ1-3; D perhaps matches TRBD1 (6 bases). The CDR3 has 14 amino acids. V shed 7 bases and J shed 0 bases, with 11 bases lying between them. Germline V CDR1 and CDR2: SGHDT, YYEEEE.

This clonotype has just a few counts. The V gene is TRBV25-1, the J gene TRBJ2-1; 7 bases fit TRBD2. The CDR3 length is 14 residues. J lost 4 bases, V lost 5 bases, and 5 bases had no gene match. Germline assignment: CDR1 MGHDK and CDR2 SYGVNS. CDR3: CASSTLAEYNEQFF. In DNA form, the CDR3 reads TGTGCCAGCAGTACTCTAGCGGAATACAATGAGCAGTTCTTC.